This T cell receptor (beta chain) is drawn from a study of blood T cell repertoires in COVID-19. Study background: PBMCs, B-cell-depleted T cells, or T cells were the source of the cDNA or gDNA that made up the material.

With 4 bases removed from V and 5 bases from J, the gap between germline ends came to 8 bases. Germline CDR1 is LNHDA and CDR2 is SQIVND (reference sequence). CDR3 length: 13 residues. Enrollees, about 18 to 89 years old, lived in 24 US areas. Cohort placement rested on clinical history that participants reported themselves. Symptom resolution, clearance, or two negative PCRs marked donors in Cohort 3 as recovered. Clones were read by immunoSEQ multiplex PCR, and TCRdb kept only the in-frame ones, dropping some. The sample holds some 200,000 clones, roughly 82% seen once. Input material: PBMCs or T cells enriched from blood (not recorded which). The receptor was derived from a middle-aged man who had recovered from COVID-19. The chain has TRBV19 and TRBJ1-4; no definite D call. CDR3 amino acids: CASSRQTNEKLFF. The CDR3 DNA reads as TGTGCCAGTAGTAGGCAGACAAATGAAAAACTGTTTTTT.